A selection of T cell receptor beta chains follows, all from one sample in a study of cytomegalovirus exposure and HLA in healthy donors. Assay used: immunoSEQ multiplex PCR; TCRdb lists only in-frame clones, some missing. The profile shows about 150,000 clones, roughly 85% of them singletons. Sequencing used PBMCs. Every receptor here comes from a male donor in good health and CMV-seronegative. CDR3s include the opening cysteine and the closing phenylalanine or tryptophan. The order of the fields is V gene, clone size, D gene, J gene, CDR3 DNA, CDR3 protein. A D gene is named only where the DNA matches it firmly. Rows give clone size only sometimes, using once, few, many, or a class for an expanded clone.

TRBV13	.	TRBD1	TRBJ1-1	TGTGCCAGCAGCACACGACAGGGGACGTACACTGAAGCTTTCTTT	CASSTRQGTYTEAFF
TRBV19	.	TRBD2	TRBJ2-1	TGTGCCAGTAACCCGGGACTAGCGGGATATGAGCAGTTCTTC	CASNPGLAGYEQFF
TRBV2	.	TRBD1	TRBJ2-1	TGTGCCAAGCACGATCGGGACAGGGACTACAATGAGCAGTTCTTC	CAKHDRDRDYNEQFF
TRBV11-3	.	TRBD1	TRBJ1-1	TGTGCCAGCAGCAAGACAGGGGGCACTGAAGCTTTCTTT	CASSKTGGTEAFF
TRBV4-2	.	TRBD2	TRBJ2-2	TGTGCCAGCGCCCTCGGGACTAGCGGGACCGGGGCCGGGGAGCTGTTTTTT	CASALGTSGTGAGELFF
TRBV5-1	few	TRBD2	TRBJ2-7	TGCGCCAGCAGCTTGGATGTCCTAGCGGGAGGATACGAGCAGTACTTC	CASSLDVLAGGYEQYF
TRBV6-4	.	TRBD2	TRBJ2-3	TGTGCCAGCAGCGACCAGCCTTCGACTAGCGGGGGGGCGCCAGATACGCAGTATTTT	CASSDQPSTSGGAPDTQYF
TRBV7-2	.	.	TRBJ2-7	TGTGCCAGCAGCTTAGCGGACAGTTCCTACGAGCAGTACTTC	CASSLADSSYEQYF
TRBV19	.	.	TRBJ1-1	TGTGCCAGTAGTACTCAACAGGGAACCCGAGAAGCTTTCTTT	CASSTQQGTREAFF
TRBV2	.	TRBD2	TRBJ2-7	TGTGCCAGCAGTTCCGGGACTAGCGGGCGTGAGCAGTACTTC	CASSSGTSGREQYF
TRBV5-1	.	.	TRBJ2-3	TGCGCCAGCAGCTTGGGTAGTGAAGATACGCAGTATTTT	CASSLGSEDTQYF
TRBV29-1	.	TRBD1	TRBJ2-1	TGCAGCGTTGAGACGGACAGGCACAATGAGCAGTTCTTC	CSVETDRHNEQFF
TRBV28	.	.	TRBJ1-5	TGTGCCAGCAGTTTAGGGGGGGCACGTCAGCCCCAGCATTTT	CASSLGGARQPQHF
TRBV19	.	TRBD1	TRBJ2-7	TGTGCCAGCCAACCGGGACAGGGGGCGTACGAGCAGTACTTC	CASQPGQGAYEQYF
TRBV11-2	.	.	TRBJ1-2	TGTGCCAGCAGCTTAGCGGCCAGGGCCTATGGCTACACCTTC	CASSLAARAYGYTF
TRBV5-5	.	TRBD1	TRBJ2-3	TGTGCCAGCAGCCCCGGGACAGGAATCACAGATACGCAGTATTTT	CASSPGTGITDTQYF
TRBV6-5	.	.	TRBJ2-1	TGTGCCAGCAGTTACTCGACCGGGAGTAGAGTCGGTGAGCAGTTCTTC	CASSYSTGSRVGEQFF
TRBV19	.	.	TRBJ1-6	TGTGCCAGTAGTATTTCTATAGGGGGTGGTAATTCACCCCTCCACTTT	CASSISIGGGNSPLHF
TRBV9	.	.	TRBJ1-2	TGTGCCAGCAGCGTAGCTGACAGGCCCCCGGGCTACACCTTC	CASSVADRPPGYTF
TRBV10-1	.	.	TRBJ2-5	TGCGCCAGCAAAACCGGGACAATTATTTTGTCGGAGACCCAGTACTTC	CASKTGTIILSETQYF
TRBV6-5	.	TRBD1	TRBJ1-2	TGTGCCAGCAGTTCTGACAGGGGGCGTGGCTACACCTTC	CASSSDRGRGYTF
TRBV6-5	once	.	TRBJ1-3	TGTGCCAGCAGTTACAGCGGGGACTCTGGAAACACCATATATTTT	CASSYSGDSGNTIYF
TRBV29-1	few	TRBD2	TRBJ2-1	TGCAGCACCCGGACTAGCGGGAACTACAATGAGCAGTTCTTC	CSTRTSGNYNEQFF
TRBV5-1	.	TRBD1	TRBJ2-7	TGCGCCAGCAGCTTGAGCGGGACAGGGACCTACGAGCAGTACTTC	CASSLSGTGTYEQYF
TRBV5-1	.	TRBD1	TRBJ1-1	TGCGCCAGCAGCCTCGGACAGGGGGTTATGAACACTGAAGCTTTCTTT	CASSLGQGVMNTEAFF
TRBV11-3	.	TRBD1	TRBJ2-5	TGTGCCAGCAGCCCCGGGACAGGGGGTGAAGAGACCCAGTACTTC	CASSPGTGGEETQYF
TRBV30	few	.	TRBJ2-7	TGTGCGGCGGCGGAAGGCTCCTACGAGCAGTACTTC	CAAAEGSYEQYF
TRBV6-5	.	.	TRBJ1-1	TGTGCCAGCAGTTACACAGGTTCGGACACTGAAGCTTTCTTT	CASSYTGSDTEAFF
TRBV14	.	TRBD1	TRBJ2-1	TGTGCCAGCAGCCAACGTCCGGACAGGTCTTACAATGAGCAGTTCTTC	CASSQRPDRSYNEQFF